This T cell receptor (beta chain) was captured in a study of Ad26.COV2.S vaccination and SARS-CoV-2 variants. Study-wide context: The authors gave Ad26.COV2.S intramuscularly, either once or twice 56 days apart.

The sample holds one count of this clone. Its specificity is unknown. Overall study findings and caveats: Once vaccination had occurred, spike-specific CD8+ and CD4+ T cell responses reportedly showed substantial breadth. It was found that vaccine and placebo recipients had similar non-spike TCR breadth. Relative to placebo recipients, vaccine recipients exhibited elevated spike-specific TCR breadth.

V lost 4 bases and J lost 7, with 13 bases in between. The CDR3 length is 14 residues. Germline V CDR1 and CDR2: SGHTA, FQGNSA. As to treatment: roughly 19 received Ad26.COV2.S at low or high dose, single or two shots; roughly 5 received placebo; per-sample allocation not given. After the first vaccine or placebo injection, samples were drawn on day 63. Using immunoSEQ multiplex PCR, the repertoire was profiled, and TCRdb retains in-frame clones only, with some absent. The table lists about 400,000 clones, over 75% of them singletons. This material consisted of peripheral blood, taken in a trial of Ad26.COV2.S vaccine versus placebo. This receptor was obtained from a person aged 18-65 years who received the Ad26.COV2.S COVID-19 vaccine or a placebo. The chain uses TRBV7-2 and TRBJ1-4, with D unclear. In nucleotides, the CDR3 is TGTGCCAGCAGCTCCGAACGGGCCGGTGAAAAACTGTTTTTT. Its translation is CASSSERAGEKLFF.